The 21 T cell receptor beta chains below come from one sample, sequenced in a study of identifying expanded T cells in peripheral blood. TCRdb's table, derived via immunoSEQ multiplex PCR, lists solely in-frame clones and lacks some. Among about 85,000 clones, around nine tenths were seen once, and the ten largest hold 15% to 20%. Material for sequencing was blood. The receptor set was obtained from a person aged 18 to 75 in good health.

The chain links TRBV23-1 to TRBJ1-1, with 9 bases identical to TRBD1. TRBV23-1 is an ORF, and what it does is uncertain. After removal of 3 bases from V and 9 bases from J, the junction contained 17 bases not matched to a gene. The CDR3 contains 17 residues. This CDR3 reads CASSHPKPGQGTLKAFF. CDR3 DNA sequence: TGCGCCAGCAGTCACCCCAAGCCGGGACAGGGAACCTTGAAAGCTTTCTTT.

J is TRBJ2-7 and V is TRBV11-3; tentative D call: TRBD1 (5 bases). Trimming stripped 5 bases from V and 0 bases from J, with 8 bases between. This CDR3 spans 13 amino acids. Germline V lookup: CDR1 SGHNT, CDR2 YENEEA. The CDR3 DNA reads as TGTGCCAGCAGCAGGGGAACCTCCTACGAGCAGTACTTC. This sequence encodes CASSRGTSYEQYF.

V gene TRBV29-1 combines with J gene TRBJ2-7; D may be TRBD1 (6 bases). Germline V gene data show CDR1 as SQVTM and CDR2 as ANQGSEA. V was pared by 7 bases and J by 5 bases, with 21 bases between. The CDR3 loop spans 14 amino acids. CDR3 sequence (DNA): TGCAGCGAACCCGGCAGGGGCCGCCGGGACGAGCAGTACTTC. Translated, it gives CSEPGRGRRDEQYF.

This chain uses TRBV4-2 with TRBJ2-5; no reliable D call. CDR3 length: 16 amino acids. Germline V CDR1 and CDR2: LGHNA, YNFKEQ. V lost 1 base to trimming and J lost 1 base, with 13 bases between them. CDR3 in amino acids: CASSQGQEYIQETQYF. Here the CDR3 DNA reads TGTGCCAGCAGCCAAGGGCAGGAGTATATCCAAGAGACCCAGTACTTC.

V and J are TRBV2 and TRBJ1-1, with D maybe TRBD1 (6 bases). The CDR3 spans 13 residues. Trimming left V 8 bases short and J 1 base short, with 11 bases between. CDR1 SNHLY and CDR2 FYNNEI come from the germline V gene. CDR3 in amino acids: CASGEQGNTEAFF. CDR3 nucleotides: TGTGCCAGCGGGGAACAGGGGAACACTGAAGCTTTCTTT.

The chain carries TRBV6-5 and TRBJ2-3; 10 bases are a match to TRBD2. The germline V gene encodes CDR1 MNHEY and CDR2 SVGAGI. Trimming removed 2 bases from V and 6 bases from J; junction bases left unmatched: 2. This CDR3 contains 14 residues. CDR3 protein: CASSYGTSEDTQYF. The DNA of the CDR3 is TGTGCCAGCAGTTACGGGACTAGCGAGGATACGCAGTATTTT.

CDR3 sequence reads: CASSLSRGNQPQHF. CDR3 sequence (DNA): TGTGCCAGCAGTTTATCCAGGGGGAATCAGCCCCAGCATTTT. The chain combines TRBV27 with TRBJ1-5, with 7 bases that match TRBD1. The CDR3 has 14 amino acids. The V segment lost 0 bases and the J segment 4 bases; nucleotides outside the gene matches: 0. Looked up from germline, CDR1 is MNHEY and CDR2 is SMNVEV (reference sequence).

The chain combines TRBV2 with TRBJ1-2; D gene uncertain. CDR1 and CDR2 from the germline V gene are SNHLY and FYNNEI. This CDR3 is built from 13 residues. The germline V and J ends were trimmed by 5 bases and 5 bases, with 12 bases remaining between them. This CDR3 reads CASSFEGRYGYTF. For the CDR3, the DNA is TGTGCCAGCAGTTTCGAGGGAAGATATGGCTACACCTTC. The whole variable domain, remainder taken from reference TRBV2 and TRBJ1-2, is EPEVTQTPSHQVTQMGQEVILRCVPISNHLYFYWYRQILGQKVEFLVSFYNNEISEKSEIFDDQFSVERPDGSNFTLKIRSTKLEDSAMYFCASSFEGRYGYTFGSGTRLTVV.

The rearrangement uses TRBV30 and TRBJ2-7; no reliable D call. The CDR3 contains 15 residues. Trimming shortened V by 2 bases and J by 5 bases, and 19 bases separated the two germline ends. CDR1 is GTSNPN, CDR2 SVGIG, per germline (reference sequence). CDR3 protein: CAWSNVLGLHHEQYF. The CDR3 DNA sequence: TGTGCCTGGAGTAACGTCTTGGGCCTCCATCACGAGCAGTACTTC.

The rearrangement joins TRBV6-6 to TRBJ2-3; D is unclear. The CDR3 consists of 15 residues. V was cut by 8 bases and J by 2 bases, with 17 bases left in between. CDR1 and CDR2 from the germline V gene are MNHNY and SVGAGI (reference sequence). The CDR3 here is CASGTSTVFTDTQYF. The CDR3 DNA reads TGTGCCAGCGGTACTTCAACAGTATTCACAGATACGCAGTATTTT.

This clone was observed a handful of times. The V call is TRBV27, the J call TRBJ1-6; D gene uncertain. V lost 7 bases, J lost 7 bases, and 17 bases lay in between. CDR3 length: 15 amino acids. Germline V gene data show CDR1 as MNHEY and CDR2 as SMNVEV (reference sequence). CDR3 sequence: CASMDSWKVNSPLHF. CDR3 bases: TGTGCCAGCATGGATAGTTGGAAAGTCAATTCACCCCTCCACTTT.

In nucleotides, the CDR3 is TGTGCCAGCAGCACCCCGGGACAGGCATACAATGAGCAGTTCTTC. Protein: CASSTPGQAYNEQFF. The rearrangement joins TRBV7-2 to TRBJ2-1, with 8 nucleotides matching TRBD1. V lost 5 bases to trimming and J lost 4 bases; unmatched junction nucleotides: 7. The CDR3 contains 15 residues. CDR1 and CDR2 (germline): SGHTA, FQGNSA.

The rearrangement links TRBV9 to TRBJ1-3; D is unclear. V was cut by 3 bases and J by 0 bases, with 22 bases left in between. CDR1 is SGDLS and CDR2 is YYNGEE in the germline V gene. The CDR3 spans 19 residues. CDR3 bases: TGTGCCAGCAGCGAGGGTAAAAGGTCCGCGGAATCCTCTGGAAACACCATATATTTT. Protein sequence: CASSEGKRSAESSGNTIYF.

V usage is TRBV6-5 and J usage is TRBJ2-5, with 7 nucleotides matching TRBD1. V was clipped by 4 bases and J by 2 bases; unmatched bases: 4. Germline lookup yields CDR1 MNHEY and CDR2 SVGAGI. The CDR3 covers 14 residues. The CDR3 spells CASSWGQMQETQYF. The CDR3, as DNA: TGTGCCAGCAGTTGGGGACAGATGCAAGAGACCCAGTACTTC.

The chain employs TRBV7-8 and TRBJ2-1, with 7 bases that match TRBD2. The CDR3 sequence is 20 residues long. V lost 5 bases and J lost 5; bases outside the gene matches: 24. Germline V CDR1 and CDR2: SGHVS, FQNEAQ. CDR3 amino acids: CASSPRASGTTLSQNNEQFF. In nucleotides, the CDR3 is TGTGCCAGCAGCCCTAGGGCCTCGGGGACTACCTTATCTCAAAACAATGAGCAGTTCTTC.

This sequence joins TRBV2 and TRBJ2-5; 14 bases agree with TRBD2. TRBJ2-7 matches the DNA end more closely, so the J call is doubtful. The CDR3 length is 16 residues. Germline V gene data show CDR1 as SNHLY and CDR2 as FYNNEI. This CDR3 reads CASSGPGLAGVYEQYF. Here the CDR3 DNA reads TGTGCCAGCAGTGGGCCGGGACTAGCGGGAGTCTACGAGCAGTACTTC.

This clone was observed a single time. This chain joins TRBV27 and TRBJ1-4, with no clear D. Per the germline V gene, CDR1 is MNHEY and CDR2 is SMNVEV (reference sequence). Trimming shortened V by 3 bases and J by 7 bases, and 12 bases separated the two germline ends. The CDR3 is made up of 14 amino acids. The CDR3: CASSFWGTSEKLFF. CDR3 sequence (DNA): TGTGCCAGCAGTTTTTGGGGAACCAGTGAAAAACTGTTTTTT.

V is TRBV9 and J is TRBJ2-1; D might be TRBD2 (6 bases). V lost 0 bases, J lost 3 bases, and 10 bases lay in between. The CDR3 has 15 residues. The germline V gene encodes CDR1 SGDLS and CDR2 YYNGEE. CDR3: CASSVGGVLYNEQFF. The CDR3 DNA sequence: TGTGCCAGCAGCGTAGGCGGGGTACTCTACAATGAGCAGTTCTTC.

V gene TRBV5-4 combines with J gene TRBJ1-2, with D possibly being TRBD1 (5 bases). The ends were cut back, 3 bases at V and 8 bases at J, with 17 bases in the middle. Germline loops: CDR1 SGHNT, CDR2 YYREEE (reference sequence). The CDR3 runs 14 residues. The CDR3 DNA reads TGTGCCAGCAGCTCCCCCCAGGGCTCGGGAGGCTACACCTTC. It translates to CASSSPQGSGGYTF.

J is TRBJ1-5 and V is TRBV27; the match to TRBD1 covers 7 bases. The CDR3 has 14 residues. V dropped 2 bases and J dropped 7; count of bases not matched to a gene: 5. The germline CDR1 and CDR2 sequences are MNHEY and SMNVEV (reference sequence). The CDR3: CASSLKDRAQPQHF. Written as DNA, the CDR3 is TGTGCCAGCAGTTTAAAAGACAGGGCCCAGCCCCAGCATTTT.

This clone was detected once. The chain combines TRBV7-2 with TRBJ1-5; D uncertain. Germline V gene data show CDR1 as SGHTA and CDR2 as FQGNSA. The CDR3 has 16 residues. Trimming removed 4 bases from V and 4 bases from J, with 17 bases in between. CDR3 amino acids: CASSSNSPRPNQPQHF. The DNA for the CDR3 is TGTGCCAGCAGCTCCAACAGCCCCAGACCGAATCAGCCCCAGCATTTT.